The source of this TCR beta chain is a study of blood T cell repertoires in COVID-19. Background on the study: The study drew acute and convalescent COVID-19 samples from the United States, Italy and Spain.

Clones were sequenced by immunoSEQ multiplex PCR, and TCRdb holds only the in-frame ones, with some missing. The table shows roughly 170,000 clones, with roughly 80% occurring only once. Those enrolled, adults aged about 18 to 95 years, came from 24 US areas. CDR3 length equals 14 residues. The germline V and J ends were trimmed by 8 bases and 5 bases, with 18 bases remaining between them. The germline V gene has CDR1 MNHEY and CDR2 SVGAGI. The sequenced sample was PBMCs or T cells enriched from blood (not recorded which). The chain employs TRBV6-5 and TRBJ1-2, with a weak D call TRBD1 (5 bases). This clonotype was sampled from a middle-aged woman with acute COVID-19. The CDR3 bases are TGTGCCAGCGTCCCTGGGGCTGGGTCTTATGGCTACACCTTC. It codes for CASVPGAGSYGYTF.